The 20 T cell receptor beta chains below come from one sample, sequenced in a study of somatic mutations in cytotoxic T cells in rheumatoid arthritis. The protocol was immunoSEQ multiplex PCR, while the TCRdb copy is restricted to in-frame clones and leaves out a portion. The table has roughly 9,800 clones, 70% to 90% seen once. What was sequenced was CD4+ T cells sorted from blood. Source of these receptors: a woman younger than 35 with rheumatoid arthritis.

A word on this clone: The final CDR3 position lacks the conserved phenylalanine or tryptophan, pointing to a likely read error. No DNA is shown, since the ends of the CDR3 on it are uncertain; the CDR3 is the one TCRdb lists. The rearrangement links TRBV7-9 to TRBJ1-1; the D call TRBD1 from the table was never checked on the DNA. CDR1 is SEHNR, CDR2 FQNEAQ, per germline (reference sequence). The length of the CDR3 is 12 amino acids, counting both ends. This CDR3 reads CASSLSGGAFLC.

CDR3 bases: TGTGCCTGGAGTTCAGCGGGACCCTACGAGCAGTACTTC. Amino acids: CAWSSAGPYEQYF. V and J are TRBV30 and TRBJ2-7, with 7 bases that match TRBD2. The trim removed 2 bases at V and 2 bases at J, leaving 3 bases unmatched. Per germline, CDR1 GTSNPN and CDR2 SVGIG (reference sequence). The CDR3 runs to 13 residues.

The chain combines TRBV28 with TRBJ2-4; no reliable D call. Germline CDR1 and CDR2: MDHEN and SYDVKM. There are 16 residues in the CDR3. The V end lost 2 bases, the J end lost 0 bases, and 11 bases lay between the germline ends. The DNA for the CDR3 is TGTGCCAGCAGTTTACTCGACACACAAGCCAAAAACATTCAGTACTTC. Translated: CASSLLDTQAKNIQYF.

Here the CDR3 reads CASSLGTGASGRGETQYF. The CDR3 region has the DNA TGTGCCAGCAGTTTAGGGACAGGGGCTAGCGGGAGAGGGGAGACCCAGTACTTC. This chain joins TRBV28 and TRBJ2-5; D possibly matches TRBD1 or TRBD2 (10 bases each). The germline CDR1 and CDR2 sequences are MDHEN and SYDVKM. V shed 2 bases and J shed 5 bases, with 24 bases lying between them. The CDR3 loop spans 18 amino acids.

This sequence joins TRBV7-8 and TRBJ1-2; no reliable D call. The length of the CDR3 is 16 residues. CDR1 is SGHVS, CDR2 FQNEAQ, per germline. Trimming removed 5 bases from V and 5 bases from J, with 21 bases in between. The CDR3 DNA sequence: TGTGCCAGCAGCCTACTTACCATCTCCCCTACGTATGGCTACACCTTC. This sequence encodes CASSLLTISPTYGYTF.

The CDR3 DNA reads TGTGCCAGCAGCTTTGGTCCATCCGGGGACACGCAAGAGACCCAGTACTTC. Encoded protein: CASSFGPSGDTQETQYF. J is TRBJ2-5 and V is TRBV5-6; maybe TRBD1 (6 bases). The CDR3 runs to 17 residues. CDR1 and CDR2 (germline): SGHDT, YYEEEE. Deletions cut 2 bases from V and 2 bases from J, with 19 bases between.

This rearrangement joins TRBV2 to TRBJ2-7, with TRBD1 identical over 7 bases. CDR3 length: 13 amino acids. Germline-derived CDR1 and CDR2 are SNHLY and FYNNEI. The trim removed 4 bases at V and 3 bases at J, leaving 3 bases unmatched. As DNA, the CDR3 is TGTGCCAGCAGTGGAACAGGGGACTACGAGCAGTACTTC. Encoded protein: CASSGTGDYEQYF.

The chain links TRBV7-2 to TRBJ1-1, with 11 bases fitting TRBD1. The CDR3 contains 15 residues. The J segment lost 2 bases and the V segment lost 6 bases, leaving 5 bases of the junction unmatched. Germline CDR1 reads SGHTA; CDR2 reads FQGNSA. The DNA for the CDR3 is TGTGCCAGCAGAGGACAGGGGGCTCAAAACACTGAAGCTTTCTTT. It translates to CASRGQGAQNTEAFF.

This clone was detected only a few times. The J gene is TRBJ1-1, the V gene TRBV23-1; a weak D match, TRBD1 (6 bases). TRBV23-1 is assigned to the ORF class and has an uncertain function. The V and J ends lost 0 bases and 5 bases respectively, with 16 bases between them. This CDR3 is 16 amino acids long. The CDR3 loop reads CASSQSSNRERTEAFF. The DNA for the CDR3 is TGCGCCAGCAGTCAATCTTCTAACAGGGAGAGGACTGAAGCTTTCTTT.

The gene calls are TRBV4-1 and TRBJ2-7; D is unclear. V lost 6 bases to trimming and J lost 2 bases, with 11 bases between them. CDR3 length: 13 amino acids. Per the germline V gene, CDR1 is MGHRA and CDR2 is YSYEKL. CDR3 DNA sequence: TGCGCCAGCAGTCTTAGTGTCGCCTACGAGCAGTACTTC. Translating gives CASSLSVAYEQYF.

This chain links TRBV18 with TRBJ2-5; D may be TRBD2 (5 bases). Germline V lookup: CDR1 KGHSH, CDR2 LQKENI. The V end lost 1 base, the J end lost 6 bases, and 6 bases lay between the germline ends. The CDR3 sequence is 12 residues long. The CDR3 reads CASSPLGKTQYF. CDR3 coding DNA: TGTGCCAGCTCACCACTCGGGAAGACCCAGTACTTC. Complete variable domain (other parts from reference TRBV18 and TRBJ2-5): NAGVMQNPRHLVRRRGQEARLRCSPMKGHSHVYWYRQLPEEGLKFMVYLQKENIIDESGMPKERFSAEFPKEGPSILRIQQVVRGDSAAYFCASSPLGKTQYFGPGTRLLVL.

The chain couples TRBV10-3 to TRBJ2-1; 10 positions agree with TRBD2. The CDR3 consists of 14 residues. V lost 6 bases, J lost 6 bases, and 5 bases stayed unmatched. Germline V CDR1 and CDR2: ENHRY, SYGVKD. CDR3 bases: TGTGCCATCAGGGGGACTAGCGCGTTCAATGAGCAGTTCTTC. Its protein is CAIRGTSAFNEQFF.

The chain uses TRBV7-9 and TRBJ1-5; no reliable D call. The V end lost 3 bases, the J end lost 0 bases, and 9 bases lay between the germline ends. Germline values: CDR1 SEHNR, CDR2 FQNEAQ (reference sequence). The length of the CDR3 is 15 residues. This CDR3 reads CASSLGGYSNQPQHF. CDR3 DNA sequence: TGTGCCAGCAGCTTGGGCGGGTATAGCAATCAGCCCCAGCATTTT.

This chain connects TRBV5-1 to TRBJ2-7; 13 nucleotides agree with TRBD2. CDR3 length: 15 amino acids. V dropped 4 bases and J dropped 2; count of bases not matched to a gene: 3. Germline V gives CDR1 SGHRS, CDR2 YFSETQ. CDR3 region: CASSGGLAGAYEQYF. Here the CDR3 DNA reads TGCGCCAGCAGCGGCGGACTAGCGGGGGCCTACGAGCAGTACTTC.

The chain recombines TRBV28 with TRBJ2-7, with 8 bases aligning to TRBD1. The germline gives CDR1 MDHEN, CDR2 SYDVKM. The CDR3 extends over 15 amino acids. V was pared by 5 bases and J by 4 bases, with 10 bases of the junction left unmatched. The CDR3 is CASSVHRGVKYEQYF. The CDR3 nucleotides are TGTGCCAGCAGTGTGCACAGGGGGGTTAAGTACGAGCAGTACTTC.

The V and J genes are TRBV6-1 and TRBJ2-1; TRBD2 agrees at 7 bases. The V and J ends lost 11 bases and 8 bases, in that order; junction bases with no gene match: 3. CDR1 MNHNS and CDR2 SASEGT come from the germline V gene. This CDR3 contains 10 residues. CDR3 coding DNA: TGTGCCTGCCGGGGGGATGAGCAGTTCTTC. Translation gives CACRGDEQFF.

The V and J genes are TRBV28 and TRBJ2-5; D is perhaps TRBD1 (5 bases). The J call may be incorrect, as the DNA end agrees better with TRBJ2-7. Per germline, CDR1 MDHEN and CDR2 SYDVKM. The CDR3 contains 15 residues. CDR3 protein: CASSLRGSASYEQYF. The CDR3 nucleotides are TGTGCCAGCAGTTTAAGGGGTTCGGCCTCCTACGAGCAGTACTTC.

J is TRBJ2-2 and V is TRBV2, with unresolved D. The V and J ends lost 8 bases and 4 bases respectively, with 11 bases between them. This CDR3 contains 13 residues. Germline CDR1 and CDR2: SNHLY and FYNNEI. For the CDR3, the DNA is TGTGCCAGCCAGGCAACAACCACCGGGGAGCTGTTTTTT. As protein: CASQATTTGELFF.

The chain joins TRBV6-5 to TRBJ2-2; perhaps TRBD2 as D (5 bases). The V and J ends lost 0 bases and 6 bases respectively, with 8 bases between them. The CDR3 totals 14 residues. The germline CDR1 and CDR2 sequences are MNHEY and SVGAGI. The CDR3 sequence is CASSYSRAAGELFF. CDR3 coding DNA: TGTGCCAGCAGTTACTCGAGGGCGGCCGGGGAGCTGTTTTTT.

V is TRBV7-6 and J is TRBJ1-3, with 8 bases matching TRBD1. The CDR3 has 15 residues. CDR1 and CDR2 from the germline V gene are SGHVS and FNYEAQ. Trimming took 2 bases from V and 2 from J; bases not matched to a gene: 2. Written as DNA, the CDR3 is TGTGCCAGCAGCTTACAGGGGGCGACTGGAAACACCATATATTTT. Its translation: CASSLQGATGNTIYF.